This T cell receptor (beta chain) was sequenced in a study of PD-1 blockade in classical Hodgkin lymphoma. Study-level points and caveats: By C4D1, diversity of CD4+ TCRs had risen significantly, whereas that of CD8+ TCRs had not. Exclusion covered patients beginning nivolumab under 1 year post-ASCT.

Some clones are missing from TCRdb's copy, which holds only in-frame ones; the method was immunoSEQ multiplex PCR. Of about 40,000 clones listed, 71% are singletons. CDR3 size: 11 residues. The germline gives CDR1 SEHNR, CDR2 FQNEAQ (reference sequence). Deletions cut 0 bases from V and 10 bases from J, with 6 bases between. Concerning this clone: Its antigen is as yet unknown.

The patients all showed relapse after autologous stem cell transplantation, while their brentuximab vedotin exposure varied. Complete response, partial response or progressive disease constituted the best responses recorded. The origin of this receptor is a human donor with classical Hodgkin lymphoma. This rearrangement joins TRBV7-9 to TRBJ1-2; D gene unclear. This material consisted of peripheral blood mononuclear cells (PBMCs), taken at baseline. In nucleotides, the CDR3 is TGTGCCAGCAGCTTAGCCGGGCCCTACACCTTC. Residues: CASSLAGPYTF.